This is a list of T cell receptor beta chains from one sample in a study of blood T cell repertoires in COVID-19. Libraries were prepared by immunoSEQ multiplex PCR; TCRdb keeps only in-frame clonotypes and omits some of them. This sample has around 220,000 clones, with 80% found just once. The source material was PBMCs or T cells enriched from blood (not recorded which). The source is a woman in her forties with acute COVID-19. Each CDR3 is given with its conserved first and last residue. A D gene is named only where the DNA matches it firmly. Part of the rows lack a size; the others show once, few, many or a class for expanded clones.

>.|TRBD2|TRBJ2-1|17|TRBV6-2/TRBV6-3
TGTGCCAGCAGTTTCCCTTCCAGCGGGGGGGCATACAATGAGCAGTTCTTC
CASSFPSSGGAYNEQFF
>.|TRBD1|TRBJ1-1|17|TRBV9
TGTGCCAGCAGCGTATTTCTTCAAGACAGGGGTGGCACTGAAGCTTTCTTT
CASSVFLQDRGGTEAFF
>.|TRBD1|TRBJ2-2|15|TRBV9
TGTGCCAGCAGCGTACGGGGACAGGGTTCCGGGGAGCTGTTTTTT
CASSVRGQGSGELFF
>.|.|TRBJ2-1|14|TRBV4-1
TGCGCCAGCAGGGGGCAGGGTGCTGACAATGAGCAGTTCTTC
CASRGQGADNEQFF
>few|TRBD1|TRBJ2-2|16|TRBV3-1/TRBV3-2
TGTGCCAGCAGCCAAGTTCTGGACAGGGGCTCCGGGGAGCTGTTTTTT
CASSQVLDRGSGELFF
>.|TRBD2|TRBJ2-5|18|TRBV7-2
TGTGCCAGCAGCTTTAGTAGACTAGCGGGGTGGTACCAAGAGACCCAGTACTTC
CASSFSRLAGWYQETQYF
>.|.|TRBJ1-2|15|TRBV6-1
TGTGCCAGCAGTGACGATAGACAGTTTTACTATGGCTACACCTTC
CASSDDRQFYYGYTF
>.|TRBD1|TRBJ2-1|15|TRBV10-2
TGCGCCAGCACAATCGGACAGGGGGGACGGGATGAGCAGTTCTTC
CASTIGQGGRDEQFF
>few|.|TRBJ2-5|14|TRBV7-2
TGTGCCAGCAGCTCAGGGGGGCGGGGAGAGACCCAGTACTTC
CASSSGGRGETQYF
>.|TRBD1|TRBJ2-7|15|TRBV18
TGTGCCAGCTCACCACCGGGACAGGGGATGCACGAGCAGTACTTC
CASSPPGQGMHEQYF
>.|TRBD1|TRBJ2-5|15|TRBV19
TGTGCCAGTAGCCCGATGACAGGGGGGAGAGAGACCCAGTACTTC
CASSPMTGGRETQYF
>.|.|TRBJ1-5|14|TRBV30
TGTGCCTGGAGTGTACTAAGTAGCAATCAGCCCCAGCATTTT
CAWSVLSSNQPQHF
>few|TRBD2|TRBJ2-5|16|TRBV7-9
TGTGCCAGCAGCGTACCTAGCGGGGGCACACAAGAGACCCAGTACTTC
CASSVPSGGTQETQYF
>once|TRBD1|TRBJ1-3|17|TRBV19
TGTGCCAGTAGTACGCGGGACAGGTCAAAGTCTGGAAACACCATATATTTT
CASSTRDRSKSGNTIYF
>.|.|TRBJ2-7|11|TRBV20-1
TGCAGTGCTAGCTCCCGAGTAGAGCAGTACTTC
CSASSRVEQYF
>.|.|TRBJ2-3|13|TRBV20-1
TGCAGTGCTGGTGCCCCTCGCACAGATACGCAGTATTTT
CSAGAPRTDTQYF
>once|.|TRBJ1-6|13|TRBV11-3
TGTGCCAGCAGCTTAGACCAGGTTTCACCCCTCCACTTT
CASSLDQVSPLHF
>.|TRBD2|TRBJ2-2|15|TRBV10-3
TGTGCCATCAGTTTAGCGGGGCGAGATCCCGGGGAGCTGTTTTTT
CAISLAGRDPGELFF
>few|.|TRBJ2-7|13|TRBV7-3
TGTGCCAGCAGCTCAGAACCTCTCCGAGAGCAGTACTTC
CASSSEPLREQYF
>.|.|TRBJ2-7|14|TRBV7-9
TGTGCCAGCAGCTTTAAGGGGCGCAGCGACGAGCAGTACTTC
CASSFKGRSDEQYF
>.|TRBD1|TRBJ2-5|14|TRBV24-1
TGTGCCACCGGCCCCCGGGACAGCGAGGAGACCCAGTACTTC
CATGPRDSEETQYF
>few|TRBD1|TRBJ2-1|16|TRBV24-1
TGTGCCACCAGTGACACCGGGACAGGGGGCGCGAATGAGCAGTTCTTC
CATSDTGTGGANEQFF
>.|.|TRBJ1-3|16|TRBV25-1
TGTGCCAGCAGTGAAAGGACAGTCCTCTCTGGAAACACCATATATTTT
CASSERTVLSGNTIYF
>.|TRBD1|TRBJ1-4|14|TRBV7-9
TGTGCCAGCAGCTTCGGGACAGTTAATGAAAAACTGTTTTTT
CASSFGTVNEKLFF
>once|.|TRBJ2-5|14|TRBV5-1
TGCGCCAGCAGCGCGGGATTCCAGGCGGAGACCCAGTACTTC
CASSAGFQAETQYF
>once|TRBD1|TRBJ2-7|15|TRBV28
TGTGCCAGCAGTTCGCCGGGACAGGGGACCTACGAGCAGTACTTC
CASSSPGQGTYEQYF
>once|.|TRBJ2-7|15|TRBV7-9
TGTGCCAGCAGCTTAAATGGGGGGAGCTCCTACGAGCAGTACTTC
CASSLNGGSSYEQYF
>.|TRBD1|TRBJ1-6|14|TRBV5-6
TGTGCCAGCAGTCCCGGGACAGTAAATTCACCCCTCCACTTT
CASSPGTVNSPLHF
>.|.|TRBJ2-2|15|TRBV9
TGTGCCAGCAGCCCAGGGTCGCGCGGCACCGGGGAGCTGTTTTTT
CASSPGSRGTGELFF
>.|TRBD2|TRBJ2-1|17|TRBV5-1
TGCGCCAGCAGCGCTGGGACTAGCGGGGTAAACTACAATGAGCAGTTCTTC
CASSAGTSGVNYNEQFF
>.|.|TRBJ2-7|11|TRBV14
TGTGCCAGCAGCCAACAGGGTGGGTGGTACTTC
CASSQQGGWYF
>once|TRBD1|TRBJ1-1|16|TRBV5-4
TGTGCCAGCAGCGAGGTCAGCCGGACAGGGAGAAATGAAGCTTTCTTT
CASSEVSRTGRNEAFF
>.|.|TRBJ1-2|13|TRBV5-1
TGCGCCAGCAGCGCGGAAGGGGGGGACGGCTACACCTTC
CASSAEGGDGYTF
>.|.|TRBJ1-5|14|TRBV5-6
TGTGCCAGCAGCTTGACAGGACATATTGGGCCCCAGCATTTT
CASSLTGHIGPQHF
>.|.|TRBJ1-5|16|TRBV5-1
TGCGCCAGCAGCTTGGATGTCCAAGAGGGCAATCAGCCCCAGCATTTT
CASSLDVQEGNQPQHF
>few|TRBD1|TRBJ1-1|16|TRBV11-2
TGTGCCAGCAGCCTAGTAGGCGGGACAGGAGCCAGTGAAGCTTTCTTT
CASSLVGGTGASEAFF
>.|TRBD2|TRBJ2-5|16|TRBV18
TGTGCCAGCTCACCACCCTTAGCGGGAGGGCAAGAGACCCAGTACTTC
CASSPPLAGGQETQYF
>.|.|TRBJ2-7|15|TRBV5-1
TGCGCCAGCAGCAGTGGTCTAGCGCCGACCTACGAGCAGTACTTC
CASSSGLAPTYEQYF
>.|.|TRBJ1-4|14|TRBV19
TGTGCTAGCGGGGAAGAGTCAACTAATGAAAAACTGTTTTTT
CASGEESTNEKLFF
>.|.|TRBJ1-4|12|TRBV11-2
TGTGCCAGCAGCTCGGTTGATGAAAAACTGTTTTTT
CASSSVDEKLFF
>.|.|TRBJ1-6|16|TRBV3-1/TRBV3-2
TGTGCCAGCAGCCCGACCTTACAGGGTAAAAATTCACCCCTCCACTTT
CASSPTLQGKNSPLHF
>.|.|TRBJ2-5|14|TRBV27
TGTGCCACCTCCAGGGGCGGATTCCAAGAGACCCAGTACTTC
CATSRGGFQETQYF
>.|.|TRBJ1-1|15|TRBV3-1/TRBV3-2
TGTGCCAGCAGCCAGGCTGACAGAGGGAACACTGAAGCTTTCTTT
CASSQADRGNTEAFF
>.|.|TRBJ1-1|14|TRBV6-5
TGTGCCAGCAGTAATCCGGGACATACGACTGAAGCTTTCTTT
CASSNPGHTTEAFF
>.|TRBD2|TRBJ2-1|13|TRBV29-1
TGCAGCGCCCCCGGCGGGGGGGACAATGAGCAGTTCTTC
CSAPGGGDNEQFF
>.|TRBD2|TRBJ2-1|14|TRBV24-1
TGTGCCGCCTCAACTAGCGGCGACTACAATGAGCAGTTCTTC
CAASTSGDYNEQFF
>.|TRBD1|TRBJ2-1|15|TRBV5-1
TGCGCCAGCAGACCCGACAGGGGGTCCCTCAATGAGCAGTTCTTC
CASRPDRGSLNEQFF
>once|.|TRBJ1-2|17|TRBV7-2
TGTGCCAGCAGCTCTTCCCTCACACAGGGCCGGGGCTATGGCTACACCTTC
CASSSSLTQGRGYGYTF
>.|.|TRBJ1-6|18|TRBV6-1
TGTGCCAGCAGTGAAGAGGCAGGGGATAGCTCCTATAATTCACCCCTCCACTTT
CASSEEAGDSSYNSPLHF
>once|.|TRBJ1-2|13|TRBV30
TGTGCCTGGAGTTCCTCAGGGGTTTTTGGCTACACCTTC
CAWSSSGVFGYTF
>.|.|TRBJ2-1|16|TRBV12-5
TGTGCTAGTGCCCCCCGGACCCCGACAGGAGGTAATGAGCAGTTCTTC
CASAPRTPTGGNEQFF
>.|TRBD1|TRBJ1-1|15|TRBV4-1
TGCGCCAGCAGCCTGGGGACAGGGGGAGGTACTGAAGCTTTCTTT
CASSLGTGGGTEAFF
>once|TRBD2|TRBJ2-3|16|TRBV11-3
TGTGCCAGCAGCAAGCGGACTAGCGGGAGTCCAGATACGCAGTATTTT
CASSKRTSGSPDTQYF
>once|.|TRBJ1-2|17|TRBV4-3
TGCGCCAGCAGCCAAGATCATTGGGGGGGAGTGAGCTATGGCTACACCTTC
CASSQDHWGGVSYGYTF
>few|TRBD1|TRBJ1-4|15|TRBV6-5
TGTGCCAGCAGTCTAGGACAGGGGGGAGGTGAAAAACTGTTTTTT
CASSLGQGGGEKLFF
>.|.|TRBJ1-2|15|TRBV6-2/TRBV6-3
TGTGCCAGCAGTTACCGAGGGTCGCAGTTTTATGGCTACACCTTC
CASSYRGSQFYGYTF
>.|TRBD2|TRBJ2-1|15|TRBV7-2
TGTGCCAGCAGCCCCGTCGGGGGGTTATACAATGAGCAGTTCTTC
CASSPVGGLYNEQFF
>once|TRBD2|TRBJ2-2|18|TRBV28
TGTGCCAGCAGTTTGGGAGCGGGACTAGCGGTGATCTCCGGGGAGCTGTTTTTT
CASSLGAGLAVISGELFF
>.|TRBD1|TRBJ1-3|16|TRBV6-5
TGTGCCAGCAGTTTCAACAGGGGATCTTACGGAAACACCATATATTTT
CASSFNRGSYGNTIYF
>.|.|TRBJ1-2|13|TRBV28
TGTGCCAGCAGTTTTGGGCAGCCTTATGGCTACACCTTC
CASSFGQPYGYTF